Below, 16 T cell receptor beta chains from the same sample are listed, as sequenced in a study of glioma-infiltrating T cells. Using RNA template, CDR3s of TCR alpha and beta were amplified with iRepertoire arm-PCR. TCRdb reprocessed the multiplex PCR reads via MiXCR and lists one record per CDR3 protein. Altogether around 390,000 distinct CDR3 sequences are present, 41% being singletons, with the ten largest covering 12%. The specimen was glioma tissue, nonneoplastic brain tissue, or PBMCs (not recorded which). The receptors derive from a human donor with low-grade glioma or glioblastoma, undergoing nonglioma brain surgery, or in good health (not recorded which).

J is TRBJ2-2 and V is TRBV11-2; D gene unclear. Trimming removed 2 bases at V and 2 bases at J, with 9 bases between. This CDR3 is built from 15 residues. CDR1 is SGHAT, CDR2 FQNNGV, per germline. For the CDR3, the DNA is TGTGCCAGCAGCTTAACCCCACTTAACACCGGGGAGCTGTTTTTT. Translated, it gives CASSLTPLNTGELFF.

A few counts support this clonotype. This chain links TRBV12-3 or TRBV12-4 with TRBJ1-3, with a possible D match to TRBD1 (5 bases). V was trimmed by 3 bases and J by 1 base, leaving 13 bases between them. CDR3 length: 16 residues. CDR3 nucleotide sequence: TGTGCCAGCAGTTTTGGCAGGGTCTATTCTGGAAACACCATATATTTT. Protein: CASSFGRVYSGNTIYF.

CDR3 in amino acids: CASSPAGGPQETQYF. The CDR3 DNA sequence: TGTGCCAGCAGTCCAGCGGGAGGGCCCCAAGAGACCCAGTACTTC. V is TRBV28 and J is TRBJ2-5, with 10 bases lining up with TRBD2. Germline lookup yields CDR1 MDHEN and CDR2 SYDVKM. Trimming at V came to 5 bases and at J to 1 base, leaving 4 bases not matched to a gene. The CDR3 is made up of 15 amino acids.

On this clonotype itself: The junction and the germline gene differ at one end; a read error may be behind it. CDR3 sequence reads: CAISDRGDSYGQYF. As DNA, the CDR3 is TGTGCCATCAGCGACAGGGGTGACTCCTACGGGCAGTACTTC. The rearrangement links TRBV6-2 or TRBV6-3 to TRBJ2-7, with TRBD1 matching over 8 bases. Germline lookup yields CDR1 MNHEY and CDR2 SVGEGT. This CDR3 comprises 14 residues.

Here the CDR3 reads CASSLEVRQETQYF. CDR3 DNA sequence: TGTGCCAGCAGCCTCGAGGTACGTCAAGAGACCCAGTACTTC. The V call is TRBV28, the J call TRBJ2-5; D unresolved. The CDR3 sequence is 14 residues long. The V gene lost 6 bases and the J gene lost 2 bases, with 13 bases spanning the gap. Looked up from germline, CDR1 is MDHEN and CDR2 is SYDVKM.

In this sample, this clonotype turned up a few times. This sequence joins TRBV5-1 and TRBJ2-1; D is unresolved. CDR1 is SGHRS and CDR2 is YFSETQ in the germline V gene. This CDR3 has 16 amino acids. V lost 1 base and J 5 bases, leaving 16 bases between the germline ends. The CDR3 DNA reads as TGCGCCAGCAGCTTGACCGGACCTGGATACGACAATGAGCAGTTCTTC. Its translation: CASSLTGPGYDNEQFF.

Comments on this clonotype: One end of the junction fails to match germline, which may point to a read error. CDR3 loop: CAGRGVLYEQYF. In DNA, the CDR3 is TGTGCCGGCAGGGGGGTGCTCTACGAGCAGTACTTC. V usage is TRBV2 and J usage is TRBJ2-7, with D maybe TRBD1 (7 bases). The CDR3 runs 12 residues. Germline V gives CDR1 SNHLY, CDR2 FYNNEI.

For this clonotype: Possible read error: a much larger clone is one base away. This chain connects TRBV28 to TRBJ2-2, with D perhaps matching TRBD1 (5 bases). Looked up from germline, CDR1 is MDHEN and CDR2 is SYDVKM. V dropped 6 bases and J dropped 1 base, with 9 bases sitting between them. CDR3 size: 14 residues. The CDR3 here is CASRDGQNTGELFF. DNA of the CDR3: TGTGCCAGCAGGGATGGACAGAACACCGGGGAGCTGTTTTTT.

The chain employs TRBV5-4 and TRBJ2-1, with D unresolved. The CDR3 totals 15 residues. Between the trimmed V and J ends, which lost 1 base and 3 bases, there was a span of 11 bases. Germline V gene data show CDR1 as SGHNT and CDR2 as YYREEE (reference sequence). The CDR3 region is CASSLSLLRYNEQFF. The CDR3 DNA reads as TGTGCCAGCAGCTTGTCGTTGTTACGCTACAATGAGCAGTTCTTC.

V usage is TRBV28 and J usage is TRBJ1-1; tentative D call: TRBD1 (5 bases). V lost 5 bases and J 9 bases, leaving 10 bases between the germline ends. The CDR3 spans 11 residues. Germline V gene sequence: CDR1 MDHEN, CDR2 SYDVKM. The CDR3: CASSLQGKAFF. The CDR3 region has the DNA TGTGCCAGCAGTCTCCAGGGAAAAGCTTTCTTT.

To note about this clonotype: A much larger clone differs from this one at a single base, so this may be a read error. The CDR3 reads CATSGGTSGSWDTQYF. The CDR3 DNA follows: TGTGCCACCAGCGGAGGGACTAGCGGGAGTTGGGATACGCAGTATTTT. The genes are TRBV15 and TRBJ2-3; 14 bases map to TRBD2. The CDR3 runs 16 residues. The V segment lost 5 bases and the J segment 6 bases; nucleotides outside the gene matches: 7. Germline CDR1 LNHNV, CDR2 YYDKDF (reference sequence).

V is TRBV18 and J is TRBJ2-7; no clear D gene. V lost 4 bases and J 0 bases, leaving 7 bases between the germline ends. CDR1 KGHSH and CDR2 LQKENI come from the germline V gene. CDR3 size: 13 residues. CDR3: CASSLTVSYEQYF. As DNA, the CDR3 is TGTGCCAGCTCACTTACTGTCTCCTACGAGCAGTACTTC.

There are many counts of this clonotype. The chain couples TRBV6-1 to TRBJ2-1, with TRBD2 matching over 9 bases. Trimming cost V 8 bases and J 4 bases; bases outside gene matches: 9. The CDR3 is made up of 15 amino acids. Germline assignment: CDR1 MNHNS and CDR2 SASEGT. CDR3 bases: TGTGCCAGCCAGATAGCGGGAGCGGGGTACAATGAGCAGTTCTTC. Its translation: CASQIAGAGYNEQFF.

This chain uses TRBV20-1 with TRBJ2-7, with 7 positions matching TRBD2. The CDR3 is made up of 15 amino acids. V shed 4 bases and J 3 bases; nucleotides not matched to a gene: 12. The germline gives CDR1 DFQATT, CDR2 SNEGSKA (reference sequence). CDR3 sequence reads: CSAKGLTSEDYEQYF. DNA for the CDR3: TGCAGTGCTAAGGGTTTAACTAGCGAAGACTACGAGCAGTACTTC.

The rearrangement uses TRBV19 and TRBJ2-4; D is uncertain. CDR1 and CDR2 (germline): LNHDA, SQIVND (reference sequence). V shed 9 bases and J shed 0 bases, with 18 bases lying between them. The CDR3 is 16 residues long. CDR3 sequence: CASSPWADLAKNIQYF. DNA of the CDR3: TGTGCCAGCAGCCCATGGGCAGACCTAGCCAAAAACATTCAGTACTTC. The complete variable domain, with remaining parts taken from reference TRBV19 and TRBJ2-4, reads DGGITQSPKYLFRKEGQNVTLSCEQNLNHDAMYWYRQDPGQGLRLIYYSQIVNDFQKGDIAEGYSVSREKKESFPLTVTSAQKNPTAFYLCASSPWADLAKNIQYFGAGTRLSVL.

The chain carries TRBV18 and TRBJ1-5; 7 nucleotides align to TRBD1. Germline V gives CDR1 KGHSH, CDR2 LQKENI. The CDR3 spans 15 residues. With V trimmed by 2 bases and J by 4 bases, 5 bases remained unmatched. CDR3 loop: CASSPTTTGNQPQHF. CDR3 sequence (DNA): TGTGCCAGCTCACCAACTACGACAGGGAATCAGCCCCAGCATTTT.